This record looks at one T cell receptor (beta chain) sequence and its context. The antigen remains unidentified. The sample comes from a study of T-cell memory formation after mild COVID-19. Study observations and caveats: Clones shrinking from day 15 to 85 showed even CD4/CD8 mixes; later expanders tilted CD4+.

The CDR3 length is 21 residues. The J segment lost 6 bases and the V segment lost 4 bases, leaving 19 bases of the junction unmatched. Germline-derived CDR1 and CDR2 are SGHAT and FQDESV (reference sequence). MiXCR, applied by TCRdb to the 5' RACE reads, yields one record per CDR3 protein. The table has 300,000 to 400,000 distinct CDR3 sequences, under 15% seen once; the top ten hold roughly 23%. This sequence was found in a man aged 18 to 30 who had mild COVID-19 (a few samples of this study predate the infection). Cell type and time point are not known. Sequenced sample: PBMCs or a T cell subset sorted from them (not recorded which). The chain uses TRBV11-1 and TRBJ2-2, with 14 bases fitting TRBD2. The CDR3: CASSSTRGTSGGLSYAGELFF. CDR3 coding DNA: TGTGCCAGCAGCTCTACAAGAGGGACTAGCGGGGGTCTGTCGTACGCCGGGGAGCTGTTTTTT. The full variable domain, rest sourced from reference TRBV11-1 and TRBJ2-2, is EAEVAQSPRYKITEKSQAVAFWCDPISGHATLYWYRQILGQGPELLVQFQDESVVDDSQLPKDRFSAERLKGVDSTLKIQPAELGDSAMYLCASSSTRGTSGGLSYAGELFFGEGSRLTVL.